These 16 T cell receptor beta chains came from one sample sequenced in a study of cytomegalovirus exposure and HLA in healthy donors. 13 Jbeta primers and 60 Vbeta primers were used for the PCR. Only in-frame clones appear in the TCRdb table, and some are missing; sequencing was by immunoSEQ multiplex PCR. The sample records about 120,000 clones, about three quarters being singletons. Sequenced: PBMCs. These receptors originate from a young woman in good health and CMV-seropositive.

The chain uses TRBV9 and TRBJ2-6; tentative D call: TRBD1 (5 bases). CDR3 length: 15 amino acids. Deletions cut 4 bases from V and 1 base from J, with 9 bases between. Germline lookup yields CDR1 SGDLS and CDR2 YYNGEE. CDR3: CASSLTGSGANVLTF. Written as DNA, the CDR3 is TGTGCCAGCAGCCTTACAGGTTCTGGGGCCAACGTCCTGACTTTC. The complete variable domain, with remaining parts taken from reference TRBV9 and TRBJ2-6, reads DSGVTQTPKHLITATGQRVTLRCSPRSGDLSVYWYQQSLDQGLQFLIQYYNGEERAKGNILERFSAQQFPDLHSELNLSSLELGDSALYFCASSLTGSGANVLTFGAGSRLTVL.

J is TRBJ2-3 and V is TRBV4-2; D is perhaps TRBD2 (5 bases). The germline V and J ends were trimmed by 4 bases and 4 bases, with 9 bases remaining between them. The CDR3 is 13 residues long. Germline values: CDR1 LGHNA, CDR2 YNFKEQ. Here the CDR3 reads CASSPREADTQYF. CDR3 DNA sequence: TGTGCCAGCAGCCCCCGGGAAGCAGATACGCAGTATTTT.

The J gene is TRBJ1-5, the V gene TRBV4-2; the D gene is possibly TRBD1 (5 bases). Between the trimmed V and J ends, which lost 4 bases and 4 bases, there was a span of 8 bases. The length of the CDR3 is 13 residues. Per germline, CDR1 LGHNA and CDR2 YNFKEQ. CDR3 in amino acids: CASSPGKNQPQHF. In DNA, the CDR3 is TGTGCCAGCAGCCCAGGGAAGAATCAGCCCCAGCATTTT.

The chain carries TRBV28 and TRBJ1-2; D gene uncertain. V dropped 3 bases and J dropped 8 bases, with 13 bases sitting between them. The germline gives CDR1 MDHEN, CDR2 SYDVKM. The CDR3 consists of 13 residues. The DNA of the CDR3 is TGTGCCAGCAGTTTCCGTGGACTGGGGGGCTACACCTTC. It encodes CASSFRGLGGYTF.

The J gene is TRBJ1-2, the V gene TRBV6-5, with 9 bases lining up with TRBD1. V was pared by 5 bases and J by 8 bases, with 9 bases of the junction left unmatched. Germline V gene lookup returns CDR1 MNHEY and CDR2 SVGAGI. This CDR3 is 14 amino acids long. The CDR3 DNA sequence: TGTGCCAGCAGTCCACAGGGGGCGGTAGGAGGCTACACCTTC. Translation gives CASSPQGAVGGYTF.

The chain carries TRBV5-1 and TRBJ2-3; D uncertain. Germline V gene data show CDR1 as SGHRS and CDR2 as YFSETQ. The CDR3 has 16 amino acids. V gave up 0 bases and J gave up 5 bases, with 16 bases separating them. The CDR3 protein is CASSLVAGESQDTQYF. The CDR3 region has the DNA TGCGCCAGCAGCTTGGTAGCCGGAGAAAGTCAAGATACGCAGTATTTT.

The gene calls are TRBV19 and TRBJ2-1, with 11 bases fitting TRBD2. The CDR3 length is 16 residues. Germline lookup yields CDR1 LNHDA and CDR2 SQIVND (reference sequence). With 5 bases clipped from V and 5 bases from J, the junction kept 8 bases outside the gene matches. This chain's CDR3 is CASSVQGLAANNEQFF. DNA of the CDR3: TGTGCCAGTAGTGTCCAGGGACTAGCGGCTAACAATGAGCAGTTCTTC.

This clone was counted once. The rearrangement joins TRBV18 to TRBJ2-3; D unresolved. Germline V lookup: CDR1 KGHSH, CDR2 LQKENI. The CDR3 has 15 residues. Trimming shortened V by 1 base and J by 6 bases, and 14 bases separated the two germline ends. CDR3 sequence (DNA): TGTGCCAGCTCACCACGCACCTCGCGGAACGATACGCAGTATTTT. Protein product: CASSPRTSRNDTQYF.

The genes are TRBV27 and TRBJ2-3; 7 bases are a match to TRBD1. The CDR3 is made up of 13 amino acids. Trimming cost V 3 bases and J 5 bases; bases outside gene matches: 2. CDR1 and CDR2 (germline): MNHEY, SMNVEV (reference sequence). CDR3: CASSLNRGDTQYF. As DNA, the CDR3 is TGTGCCAGCAGTTTGAACAGGGGAGATACGCAGTATTTT.

This clone has only a few counts. The rearrangement links TRBV10-3 to TRBJ1-4; TRBD1 matches at 9 bases. With V trimmed by 1 base and J by 2 bases, 8 bases remained unmatched. The CDR3 covers 18 residues. Germline CDR1 is ENHRY and CDR2 is SYGVKD. CDR3 in amino acids: CAISEFRTGARTNEKLFF. In nucleotides, the CDR3 is TGTGCCATCAGTGAGTTCCGGACAGGGGCCCGGACTAATGAAAAACTGTTTTTT.

There are a few counts of this clone. The V and J genes are TRBV7-2 and TRBJ2-7, with TRBD1 matching over 7 bases. Trimming removed 5 bases from V and 7 bases from J; junction bases left unmatched: 5. The CDR3 loop spans 12 amino acids. The germline gives CDR1 SGHTA, CDR2 FQGNSA. The CDR3 here is CASSRLTGEQYF. The CDR3 nucleotides read TGTGCCAGCAGCCGACTGACAGGGGAGCAGTACTTC. Full variable domain (rest looked up from reference TRBV7-2 and TRBJ2-7): GAGVSQSPSNKVTEKGKDVELRCDPISGHTALYWYRQSLGQGLEFLIYFQGNSAPDKSGLPSDRFSAERTGGSVSTLTIQRTQQEDSAVYLCASSRLTGEQYFGPGTRLTVT.

This chain links TRBV5-1 with TRBJ1-3; possible D gene TRBD1, 6 bases. Germline CDR1 SGHRS, CDR2 YFSETQ. The V and J ends lost 4 bases and 4 bases respectively, with 15 bases between them. The CDR3 is 15 residues long. This chain's CDR3 is CASSEGHRAGNTIYF. CDR3 DNA sequence: TGCGCCAGCAGCGAGGGACATCGGGCCGGAAACACCATATATTTT.

This chain connects TRBV15 to TRBJ1-6, with 8 bases aligning to TRBD1. This CDR3 region has 15 residues. J lost 9 bases, V lost 1 base, and 5 bases had no gene match. The V gene's germline CDR1 is LNHNV and CDR2 YYDKDF (reference sequence). The CDR3 DNA is TGTGCCACCAGCAGAGGGTCAGGGGGCGGTTCACCCCTCCACTTT. It specifies CATSRGSGGGSPLHF.

The chain recombines TRBV6-6 with TRBJ1-4; 8 bases are a match to TRBD1. Germline V gene data show CDR1 as MNHNY and CDR2 as SVGAGI (reference sequence). J gave up 0 bases and V 6 bases, and 3 bases lay outside the gene matches. This CDR3 spans 15 amino acids. The DNA of the CDR3 is TGTGCCAGCAGCCAGGGGGCCTCAACTAATGAAAAACTGTTTTTT. It translates to CASSQGASTNEKLFF.

J is TRBJ2-1 and V is TRBV6-4, with TRBD2 matching over 11 bases. Looked up from germline, CDR1 is MRHNA and CDR2 is SNTAGT. Germline trimming cut 6 bases from V and 5 bases from J; bases unmatched to any gene: 12. This CDR3 has 17 residues. CDR3 sequence: CASSRDSGTSGNNEQFF. The CDR3 DNA is TGTGCCAGCAGCCGGGACTCCGGGACTAGCGGTAACAATGAGCAGTTCTTC.

The chain is built from TRBV5-1 and TRBJ2-2; TRBD1 might be the D (6 bases). The CDR3 is made up of 16 amino acids. The germline V gene encodes CDR1 SGHRS and CDR2 YFSETQ. Between the trimmed V and J ends, which lost 4 bases and 0 bases, there was a span of 13 bases. CDR3 DNA sequence: TGCGCCAGCAGCATACAGGGAACCGCGAACACCGGGGAGCTGTTTTTT. The encoded protein is CASSIQGTANTGELFF. Looking up the rest from reference TRBV5-1 and TRBJ2-2 gives the full variable domain: KAGVTQTPRYLIKTRGQQVTLSCSPISGHRSVSWYQQTPGQGLQFLFEYFSETQRNKGNFPGRFSGRQFSNSRSEMNVSTLELGDSALYLCASSIQGTANTGELFFGEGSRLTVL.